This is a list of T cell receptor beta chains from one sample in a study of cytomegalovirus exposure and HLA in healthy donors. The table came from immunoSEQ multiplex PCR; TCRdb's copy has only in-frame clones and leaves some out. The data contain roughly 310,000 clones, roughly 86% of them singletons. The sample consisted of PBMCs. Receptors originate from a man younger than 40 in good health and CMV-seronegative. CDR3s leave out the opening cysteine and the closing phenylalanine or tryptophan. Fields, in order: clone size, V gene, D gene, CDR3 protein. A D gene is named only where the DNA matches it firmly. Not every row has a clone size; where given, it reads once, few, many or a size class.

clone size: -; V gene: TRBV10-2; D gene: -; CDR3 protein: ASSEERGSYNEQF
clone size: -; V gene: TRBV7-6; D gene: TRBD2; CDR3 protein: ASSSIAGKIDTQY
clone size: -; V gene: TRBV6-1; D gene: TRBD2; CDR3 protein: ASSPPYSGEETQY
clone size: -; V gene: TRBV2; D gene: TRBD2; CDR3 protein: ASSSSGGSYEQY
clone size: -; V gene: TRBV19; D gene: TRBD1; CDR3 protein: ASSVLGQGPFSEGYT
clone size: few; V gene: TRBV18; D gene: TRBD1; CDR3 protein: ASSPPDRGRYEQY
clone size: -; V gene: TRBV6-7; D gene: TRBD1; CDR3 protein: ASSYRPPRRQGVDTEAF
clone size: -; V gene: TRBV5-6; D gene: -; CDR3 protein: ASSFGGNQPQH
clone size: -; V gene: TRBV6-4; D gene: -; CDR3 protein: ASSEGGEGTEAF
clone size: -; V gene: TRBV7-6; D gene: -; CDR3 protein: ASSLEVATGELF
clone size: -; V gene: TRBV5-1; D gene: -; CDR3 protein: ASSLATGYQETQY
clone size: -; V gene: TRBV15; D gene: TRBD1; CDR3 protein: ATSSRQGTYEQY
clone size: -; V gene: TRBV11-2; D gene: TRBD1; CDR3 protein: ASTLRLGQGNEKLF
clone size: -; V gene: TRBV5-6; D gene: TRBD1; CDR3 protein: ASSLWTGNFYEQY
clone size: -; V gene: TRBV7-9; D gene: -; CDR3 protein: ASSPDGVEQF
clone size: -; V gene: TRBV2; D gene: TRBD1; CDR3 protein: ATNTGGTEAF
clone size: -; V gene: TRBV6-1; D gene: TRBD1; CDR3 protein: ASITSTGNNSPLH
clone size: -; V gene: TRBV5-6; D gene: -; CDR3 protein: ASSLVAYSKNDIQY
clone size: -; V gene: TRBV11-2; D gene: -; CDR3 protein: ASSLEVTSTYEQY
clone size: -; V gene: TRBV18; D gene: -; CDR3 protein: ASSTAQSNYGYT
clone size: -; V gene: TRBV7-2; D gene: -; CDR3 protein: ASSQQPLPGVGIQY
clone size: few; V gene: TRBV9; D gene: TRBD2; CDR3 protein: ASSPGTSGGLSTGELF
clone size: -; V gene: TRBV27; D gene: TRBD2; CDR3 protein: ASRRGSGGGLGNIQY
clone size: -; V gene: TRBV29-1; D gene: -; CDR3 protein: SVVGDSSYNEQF
clone size: few; V gene: TRBV4-1; D gene: -; CDR3 protein: ASSQTPDKNTEAF
clone size: -; V gene: TRBV11-2; D gene: TRBD1; CDR3 protein: ASSPTGTGRYNEKLF
clone size: -; V gene: TRBV6-1; D gene: -; CDR3 protein: ASRVTESYNEQF
clone size: -; V gene: TRBV19; D gene: TRBD1; CDR3 protein: ASSIWTGNTGELF
clone size: -; V gene: TRBV2; D gene: -; CDR3 protein: ASTLRGVREKLF
clone size: -; V gene: TRBV7-9; D gene: -; CDR3 protein: ASSLVFITGSMVTEAF
clone size: -; V gene: TRBV6-5; D gene: -; CDR3 protein: ASSYSGLMNTEAF
clone size: -; V gene: TRBV6-5; D gene: -; CDR3 protein: ASSYSNREETQY